The 9 T cell receptor beta chains below were found in one sample sequenced in a study of blood T cells in healthy people across ages. Primed by a sample-barcoded 5' primer and a J-beta primer mix, a second PCR proceeded for 7 to 11 cycles. In TCRdb, the 5' RACE reads were re-called with MiXCR into one record per CDR3 protein. The sample has about 680,000 distinct CDR3 sequences, approximately 49% seen once. Sequenced material: blood. These receptors were obtained from a woman aged 60-75 years in good health.

V usage is TRBV20-1 and J usage is TRBJ1-5, with 7 bases that match TRBD1. Germline V gives CDR1 DFQATT, CDR2 SNEGSKA (reference sequence). The length of the CDR3 is 15 residues. The J segment lost 3 bases and the V segment lost 3 bases, leaving 8 bases of the junction unmatched. CDR3 coding DNA: TGCAGTGCTAGTGCACTTCAGGGGGTCAATCAGCCCCAGCATTTT. Protein: CSASALQGVNQPQHF.

The V gene is TRBV7-9, the J gene TRBJ2-2; TRBD2 matches 16 bases. Germline CDR1 is SEHNR and CDR2 is FQNEAQ (reference sequence). Trimming at V came to 8 bases and at J to 1 base, leaving 4 bases not matched to a gene. CDR3 length: 17 residues. The CDR3 here is CASDGTSGRGNTGELFF. CDR3 nucleotide sequence: TGTGCCAGCGACGGGACTAGCGGGAGGGGGAACACCGGGGAGCTGTTTTTT.

The genes are TRBV6-1 and TRBJ2-3; 7 positions agree with TRBD2. From germline, CDR1 is MNHNS and CDR2 SASEGT. The CDR3 runs 17 residues. Trimming cost V 2 bases and J 0 bases; bases outside gene matches: 8. The CDR3 sequence: CASSEWGGGDSTDTQYF. CDR3 bases: TGTGCCAGCAGTGAATGGGGTGGGGGGGACAGCACAGATACGCAGTATTTT.

V is TRBV11-1 and J is TRBJ2-1; 13 positions match TRBD2. V was pared by 4 bases and J by 1 base, with 16 bases of the junction left unmatched. Germline assignment: CDR1 SGHAT and CDR2 FQDESV (reference sequence). CDR3 length equals 21 residues. CDR3 in DNA: TGTGCCAGCAGCTCCCCGGGACTAGCGGGATTTCTTATAGGTTCCTACAATGAGCAGTTCTTC. Encoded protein: CASSSPGLAGFLIGSYNEQFF.

A few counts support this clonotype. The chain links TRBV21-1 to TRBJ2-7; the table's D call TRBD1 went unverified against the DNA. TRBV21-1 is a documented pseudogene. The length of the CDR3 is 15 residues. DNA of the CDR3: TGTGCCAGCCCGCACCCACAGGGACCATCAGCCGAGCAGTACTTC. Amino acids: CASPHPQGPSAEQYF.

The gene calls are TRBV4-2 and TRBJ1-1, with 7 bases identical to TRBD1. The CDR3 is made up of 20 amino acids. From germline, CDR1 is LGHNA and CDR2 YNFKEQ. The V and J ends lost 1 base and 0 bases, in that order; junction bases with no gene match: 17. This CDR3 is CASSQVVGWGGGAVNTEAFF. CDR3 DNA sequence: TGTGCCAGCAGCCAAGTGGTGGGTTGGGGAGGGGGCGCGGTGAACACTGAAGCTTTCTTT.

Turning to this clonotype: This clone may be a read error of a much larger clone one base away. The rearrangement uses TRBV3-1 and TRBJ1-2; D is unresolved. Germline V gives CDR1 LGHDT, CDR2 YNNKEL (reference sequence). The length of the CDR3 is 13 residues. V was cut by 7 bases and J by 6 bases, with 15 bases left in between. CDR3 amino acids: CASTLGGRDGYTF. CDR3 DNA sequence: TGTGCCAGCACCCTGGGCGGGCGGGATGGCTACACCTTC.

The chain couples TRBV6-5 to TRBJ2-1, with 8 bases that match TRBD1. V lost 3 bases to trimming and J lost 2 bases; unmatched junction nucleotides: 3. This CDR3 region has 15 residues. CDR1 is MNHEY, CDR2 SVGAGI, per germline. For the CDR3, the DNA is TGTGCCAGCAGTTATTCGGGACAGGCCTACAATGAGCAGTTCTTC. Translating it yields CASSYSGQAYNEQFF.

This CDR3 reads CASSSALTGGSYNEQFF. The CDR3 bases are TGTGCCAGCAGCTCCGCCCTAACTGGCGGGTCTTACAATGAGCAGTTCTTC. The chain couples TRBV13 to TRBJ2-1; D may be TRBD2 (5 bases). Trimming pared 4 bases from V and 4 bases from J, leaving 20 bases between. Germline V lookup: CDR1 PRHDT, CDR2 FYEKMQ (reference sequence). There are 17 residues in the CDR3.